This T cell receptor beta chain comes out of a study of monozygotic twins with inflammatory bowel disease. The study's findings and limits: With inverse Simpson as the measure, TCRbeta diversity was lower in IBD patients than in healthy co-twins. Support was lacking for any single strong IBD-associated signal or clonotype.

In preparing each TCR library, about 3,500 ng of total RNA was used. cDNA synthesis was performed in eight separate reactions for each sample. TCRdb processed the 5' RACE reads again and assigns one entry to each CDR3 protein, with no DNA. The listing records fewer than 550,000 distinct CDR3 sequences. Comments on this clonotype: The antigen is not known.

The CDR3 totals 13 residues. CDR1 is LNHNV and CDR2 is YYDKDF in the germline V gene (reference sequence). This sequence joins TRBV15 and TRBJ2-1; the TRBD1 assignment by TCRdb is unverifiable without DNA. The clonotype comes from a human donor with ulcerative colitis or Crohn's disease, or a healthy co-twin of an affected twin (not recorded which). Sequencing was done on a sample of blood. The CDR3 loop is CATSRDRGGLRFF. Using reference TRBV15 and TRBJ2-1 for the parts outside the CDR3, the full variable domain is DAMVIQNPRYQVTQFGKPVTLSCSQTLNHNVMYWYQQKSSQAPKLLFHYYDKDFNNEADTPDNFQSRRPNTSFCFLDIRSPGLGDTAMYLCATSRDRGGLRFFGPGTRLTVL.